What follows describes a single TCR beta chain. Its cognate antigen is unknown. This may be a read error: a much more frequent sequence differs by one nucleotide. Combining a sample-barcoded 5' primer with a J-beta primer mix, a second PCR ran for 7 to 11 cycles. TCRdb fed the 5' RACE reads into MiXCR, producing one record per CDR3 protein. The repertoire includes roughly 570,000 distinct CDR3 sequences, 27% of them detected once, and less than 20% sits in the top ten. The data belong to a study of blood T cells in healthy people across ages. The CDR3 consists of 14 residues. Germline V CDR1 and CDR2: DFQATT, SNEGSKA (reference sequence). Study-wide points: More naive CD4+ cells and higher diversity were found in long-lived than in aged donors. The authors considered diversity estimates from one million T cells to be underestimates.

The clonotype comes from a woman in her 70s in good health. The sample consisted of blood. The V and J genes are TRBV20-1 and TRBJ2-1; TRBD1 aligns across 12 bases. The CDR3 loop is CSARGTGGKKEPFF. The CDR3 coding sequence is TGCAGTGCTAGGGGGACAGGGGGCAAAAAAGAGCCGTTCTTC.